The source of this T cell receptor beta chain is a study of blood T cell repertoires in COVID-19. Per the germline V gene, CDR1 is SGHRS and CDR2 is YFSETQ. This CDR3 spans 14 amino acids. V lost 2 bases, J lost 8 bases, and 6 bases stayed unmatched. Measured with immunoSEQ multiplex PCR; TCRdb has only the in-frame clones, and not every one. The sample records 140,000 to 150,000 clones, roughly 88% being singletons. The sample comprised peripheral blood. The chain employs TRBV5-1 and TRBJ1-4, with 7 bases aligning to TRBD1. The clonotype originates from a woman aged 45-59 years with acute or convalescent COVID-19. CDR3 bases: TGCGCCAGCAGCTTTTCACAGGGGATAGAAAAACTGTTTTTT. Its translation: CASSFSQGIEKLFF. Based on the CDR3 plus reference TRBV5-1 and TRBJ1-4, the full variable domain is KAGVTQTPRYLIKTRGQQVTLSCSPISGHRSVSWYQQTPGQGLQFLFEYFSETQRNKGNFPGRFSGRQFSNSRSEMNVSTLELGDSALYLCASSFSQGIEKLFFGSGTQLSVL.